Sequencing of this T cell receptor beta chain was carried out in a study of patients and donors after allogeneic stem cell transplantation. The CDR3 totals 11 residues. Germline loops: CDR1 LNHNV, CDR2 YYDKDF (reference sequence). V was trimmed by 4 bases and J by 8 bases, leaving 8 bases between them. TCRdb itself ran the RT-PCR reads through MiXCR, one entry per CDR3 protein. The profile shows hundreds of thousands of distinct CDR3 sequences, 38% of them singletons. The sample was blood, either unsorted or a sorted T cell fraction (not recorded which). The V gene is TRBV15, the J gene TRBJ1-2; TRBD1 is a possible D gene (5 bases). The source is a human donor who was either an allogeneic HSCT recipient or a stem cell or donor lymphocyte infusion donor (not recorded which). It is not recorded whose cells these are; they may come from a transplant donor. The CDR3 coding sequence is TGTGCCACCAGCATCGAGGGGGGCTACACCTTC. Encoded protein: CATSIEGGYTF.